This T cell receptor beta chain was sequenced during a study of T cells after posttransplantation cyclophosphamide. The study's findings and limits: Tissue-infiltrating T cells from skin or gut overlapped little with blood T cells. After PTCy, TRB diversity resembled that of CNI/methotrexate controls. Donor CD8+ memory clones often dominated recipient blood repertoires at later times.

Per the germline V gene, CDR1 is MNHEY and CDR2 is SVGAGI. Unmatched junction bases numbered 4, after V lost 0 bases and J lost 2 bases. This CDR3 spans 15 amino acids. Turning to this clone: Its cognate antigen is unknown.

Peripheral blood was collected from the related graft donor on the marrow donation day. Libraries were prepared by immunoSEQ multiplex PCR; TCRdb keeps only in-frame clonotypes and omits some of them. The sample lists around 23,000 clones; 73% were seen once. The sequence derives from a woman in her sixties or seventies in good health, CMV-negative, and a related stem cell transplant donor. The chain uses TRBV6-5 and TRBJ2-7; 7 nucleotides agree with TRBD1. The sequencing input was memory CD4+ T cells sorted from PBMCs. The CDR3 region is CASSYSRGPTYEQYF. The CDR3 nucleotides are TGTGCCAGCAGTTACTCGAGGGGGCCCACCTACGAGCAGTACTTC.